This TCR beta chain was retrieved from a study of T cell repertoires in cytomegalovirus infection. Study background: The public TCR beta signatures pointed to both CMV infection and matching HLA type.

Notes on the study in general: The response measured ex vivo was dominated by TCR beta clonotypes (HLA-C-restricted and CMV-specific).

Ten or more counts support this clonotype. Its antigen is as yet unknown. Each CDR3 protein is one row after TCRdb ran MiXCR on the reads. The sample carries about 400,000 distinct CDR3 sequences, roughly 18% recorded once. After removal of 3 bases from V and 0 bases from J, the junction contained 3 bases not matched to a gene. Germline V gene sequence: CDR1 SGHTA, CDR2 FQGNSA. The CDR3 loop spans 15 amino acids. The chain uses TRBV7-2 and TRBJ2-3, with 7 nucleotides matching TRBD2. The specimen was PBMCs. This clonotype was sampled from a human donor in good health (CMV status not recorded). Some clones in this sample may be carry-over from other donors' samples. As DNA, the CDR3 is TGTGCCAGCAGCTTCAGCGGGGCGAGCACAGATACGCAGTATTTT. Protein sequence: CASSFSGASTDTQYF.